Presented here are 9 T cell receptor beta chains from one specimen sequenced in a study of blood T cells in healthy people across ages. A second PCR of 7 to 11 cycles used a sample-barcoded 5' primer and a J-beta primer mix. TCRdb re-called the 5' RACE reads through MiXCR, storing one row per CDR3 protein. The top ten hold more than 20% of the sample, which has 700,000 to 950,000 distinct CDR3 sequences, roughly 41% seen once. Sequencing input: blood. The receptors here all came from a woman aged 60-70 years in good health.

This clonotype was detected a few times. The chain carries TRBV28 and TRBJ2-7; D is perhaps TRBD1 (6 bases). Germline CDR1 is MDHEN and CDR2 is SYDVKM. Trimming stripped 6 bases from V and 3 bases from J, with 15 bases between. This CDR3 spans 14 amino acids. The CDR3 DNA sequence: TGTGCCAGCAGCTCCACCGGACAGTTCTACGAGCAGTACTTC. Its translation is CASSSTGQFYEQYF.

The chain combines TRBV4-2 with TRBJ2-5, with TRBD1 matching over 10 bases. The J call could be wrong; TRBJ2-7 is a better fit for the DNA end. The CDR3 consists of 16 residues. Germline lookup yields CDR1 LGHNA and CDR2 YNFKEQ. In DNA, the CDR3 is TGTGCCAGCAGCCAAGAGCGGACAGGGGGTGCCTACGAGCAGTACTTC. Its protein product is CASSQERTGGAYEQYF.

The chain has TRBV20-1 and TRBJ1-6, with D possibly matching TRBD1 (5 bases). Trimming left V 5 bases short and J 9 bases short, with 14 bases between. This CDR3 region has 13 residues. CDR1 and CDR2 from the germline V gene are DFQATT and SNEGSKA (reference sequence). CDR3: CSAEDTGPSPLHF. The CDR3 bases are TGCAGTGCTGAGGACACCGGACCTTCACCCCTCCACTTT.

The chain carries TRBV20-1 and TRBJ1-6; 9 bases are shared with TRBD1. J lost 8 bases, V lost 2 bases, and 4 bases had no gene match. Germline V gene data show CDR1 as DFQATT and CDR2 as SNEGSKA (reference sequence). The CDR3 loop spans 14 amino acids. The DNA of the CDR3 is TGCAGTGCTAGAACGACAGGGGGGGATTCACCCCTCCACTTT. Residues: CSARTTGGDSPLHF.

This clonotype has a count of ten or more. The genes are TRBV29-1 and TRBJ1-2; D may be TRBD1 (5 bases). V dropped 5 bases and J dropped 8 bases, with 12 bases sitting between them. Germline values: CDR1 SQVTM, CDR2 ANQGSEA. This CDR3 comprises 11 residues. This CDR3 is CSVTRVEGYTF. CDR3 coding DNA: TGCAGCGTTACCAGGGTGGAAGGCTACACCTTC.

The rearrangement uses TRBV7-9 and TRBJ2-1; D unresolved. CDR1 SEHNR and CDR2 FQNEAQ come from the germline V gene (reference sequence). CDR3 length: 15 residues. Trimming removed 2 bases from V and 5 bases from J, with 13 bases in between. In DNA, the CDR3 is TGTGCCAGCAGCTTATTTCGAGCGACCGACAATGAGCAGTTCTTC. Amino acids: CASSLFRATDNEQFF.

The rearrangement joins TRBV9 to TRBJ2-3; D gene uncertain. The CDR3 is 14 amino acids. Germline CDR1 is SGDLS and CDR2 is YYNGEE. Between the trimmed V and J ends, which lost 7 bases and 2 bases, there was a span of 14 bases. CDR3 nucleotides: TGTGCCAGCCCCCCCCCGGCCTACACAGATACGCAGTATTTT. Amino acids: CASPPPAYTDTQYF.

The chain joins TRBV21-1 to TRBJ2-5; the table's D call, TRBD2, was not checked against the DNA. TRBV21-1 is a listed pseudogene. The CDR3 has 16 amino acids. The CDR3 region has the DNA TGTGCCAGCAGCAAAATTAGCGGGAGTATGGGAGAGACCCAGTACTTC. Translation gives CASSKISGSMGETQYF.

The CDR3 region has the DNA TGTGCTAGTGGTTTGGACAGGGGGGCGGGCGAGCAGTACTTC. This codes for CASGLDRGAGEQYF. The rearrangement uses TRBV12-5 and TRBJ2-4; 8 bases are shared with TRBD1. TRBJ2-7 matches the DNA end more closely, so the J call is doubtful. This CDR3 is 14 amino acids long. The germline CDR1 and CDR2 sequences are LGHNT and FRNRAP.